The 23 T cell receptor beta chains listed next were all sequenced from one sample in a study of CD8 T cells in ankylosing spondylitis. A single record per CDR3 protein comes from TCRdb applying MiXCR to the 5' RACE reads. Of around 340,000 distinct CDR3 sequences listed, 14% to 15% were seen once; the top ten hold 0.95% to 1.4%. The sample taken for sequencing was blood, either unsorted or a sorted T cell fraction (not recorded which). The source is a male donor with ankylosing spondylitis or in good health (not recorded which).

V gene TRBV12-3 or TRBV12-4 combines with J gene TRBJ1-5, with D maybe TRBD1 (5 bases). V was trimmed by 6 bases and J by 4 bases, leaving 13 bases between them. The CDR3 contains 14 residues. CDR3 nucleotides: TGTGCCAGCAGCGCCGGGACGCATAATCAGCCCCAGCATTTT. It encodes CASSAGTHNQPQHF.

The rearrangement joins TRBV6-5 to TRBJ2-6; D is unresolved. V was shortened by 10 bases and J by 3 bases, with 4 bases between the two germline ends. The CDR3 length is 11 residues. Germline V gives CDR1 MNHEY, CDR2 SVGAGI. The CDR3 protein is CAIGGANVLTF. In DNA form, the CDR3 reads TGTGCCATCGGTGGGGCCAACGTCCTGACTTTC.

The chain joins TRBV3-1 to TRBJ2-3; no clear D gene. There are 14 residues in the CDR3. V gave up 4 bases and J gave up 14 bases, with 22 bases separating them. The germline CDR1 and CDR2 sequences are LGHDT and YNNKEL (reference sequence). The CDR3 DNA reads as TGTGCCAGCAGCCCCGAGCGACCGGGCCCCTTACGGTATTTT. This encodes CASSPERPGPLRYF.

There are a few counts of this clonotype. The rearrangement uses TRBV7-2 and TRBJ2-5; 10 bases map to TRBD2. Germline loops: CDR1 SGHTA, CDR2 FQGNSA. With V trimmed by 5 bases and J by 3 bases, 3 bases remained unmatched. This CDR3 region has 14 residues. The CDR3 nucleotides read TGTGCCAGCAGCATCGGACTAGCGGAAGAGACCCAGTACTTC. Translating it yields CASSIGLAEETQYF. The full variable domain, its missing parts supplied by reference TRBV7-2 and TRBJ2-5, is GAGVSQSPSNKVTEKGKDVELRCDPISGHTALYWYRQSLGQGLEFLIYFQGNSAPDKSGLPSDRFSAERTGGSVSTLTIQRTQQEDSAVYLCASSIGLAEETQYFGPGTRLLVL.

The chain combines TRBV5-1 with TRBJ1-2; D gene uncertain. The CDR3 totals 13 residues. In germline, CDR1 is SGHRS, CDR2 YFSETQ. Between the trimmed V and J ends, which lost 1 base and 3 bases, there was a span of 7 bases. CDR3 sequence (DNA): TGCGCCAGCAGCTTGAACATCTACTATGGCTACACCTTC. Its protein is CASSLNIYYGYTF.

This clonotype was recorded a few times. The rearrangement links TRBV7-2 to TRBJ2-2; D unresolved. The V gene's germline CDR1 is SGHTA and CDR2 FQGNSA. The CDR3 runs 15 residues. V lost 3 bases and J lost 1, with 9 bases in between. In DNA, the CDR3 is TGTGCCAGCAGCTTTCTGGGGAAGAACACCGGGGAGCTGTTTTTT. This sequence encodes CASSFLGKNTGELFF.

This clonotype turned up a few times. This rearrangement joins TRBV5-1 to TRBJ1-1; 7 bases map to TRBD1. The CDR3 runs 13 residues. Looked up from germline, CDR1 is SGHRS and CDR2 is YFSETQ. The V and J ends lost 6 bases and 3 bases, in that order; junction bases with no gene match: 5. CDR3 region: CASTPQGHTEAFF. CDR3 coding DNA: TGCGCCAGCACTCCACAGGGGCACACTGAAGCTTTCTTT.

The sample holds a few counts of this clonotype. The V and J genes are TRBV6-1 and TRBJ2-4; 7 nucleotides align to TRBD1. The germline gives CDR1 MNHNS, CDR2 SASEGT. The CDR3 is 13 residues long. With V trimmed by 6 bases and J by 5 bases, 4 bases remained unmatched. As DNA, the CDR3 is TGTGCCAGCAGGGACAGGCGCCAAAACATTCAGTACTTC. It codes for CASRDRRQNIQYF.

The CDR3, as DNA: TGTGCCTTCAGTTTAGCGCTAATGGGGACAGGGGACCAAGAGACCCAGTACTTC. It yields the protein CAFSLALMGTGDQETQYF. This chain connects TRBV12-3 or TRBV12-4 to TRBJ2-5, with 10 bases aligning to TRBD1. CDR3 length: 18 amino acids. V trimming: 11 bases; J trimming: 0 bases; junction bases outside the gene matches: 18.

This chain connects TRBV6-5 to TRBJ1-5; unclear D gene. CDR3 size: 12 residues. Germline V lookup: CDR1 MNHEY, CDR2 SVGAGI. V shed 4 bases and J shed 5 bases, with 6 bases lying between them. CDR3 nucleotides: TGTGCCAGCAGTTCCCGGGATCAGCCCCAGCATTTT. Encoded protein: CASSSRDQPQHF.

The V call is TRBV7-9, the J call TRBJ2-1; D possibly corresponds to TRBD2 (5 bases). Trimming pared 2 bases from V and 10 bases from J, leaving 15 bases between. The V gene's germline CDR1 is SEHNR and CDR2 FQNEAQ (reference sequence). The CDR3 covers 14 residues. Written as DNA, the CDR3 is TGTGCCAGCAGCTTATTTTACGGGGAAAGCGAGCAGTTCTTC. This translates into CASSLFYGESEQFF.

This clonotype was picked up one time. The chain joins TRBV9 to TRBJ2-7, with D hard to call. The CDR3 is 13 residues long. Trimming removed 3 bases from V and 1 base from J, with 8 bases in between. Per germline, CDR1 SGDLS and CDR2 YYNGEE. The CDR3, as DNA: TGTGCCAGCAGCGCGAGTCCATCCTACGAGCAGTACTTC. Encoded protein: CASSASPSYEQYF. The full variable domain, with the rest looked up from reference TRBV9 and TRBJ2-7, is DSGVTQTPKHLITATGQRVTLRCSPRSGDLSVYWYQQSLDQGLQFLIQYYNGEERAKGNILERFSAQQFPDLHSELNLSSLELGDSALYFCASSASPSYEQYFGPGTRLTVT.

CDR3 sequence reads: CSAAGGTSGSQETQYF. In DNA form, the CDR3 reads TGCAGCGCTGCGGGAGGGACTAGCGGGAGTCAAGAGACCCAGTACTTC. The J gene is TRBJ2-5, the V gene TRBV29-1; TRBD2 matches at 14 bases. Trimming at V came to 7 bases and at J to 2 bases, leaving 9 bases not matched to a gene. CDR3 length: 16 amino acids. Germline lookup yields CDR1 SQVTM and CDR2 ANQGSEA.

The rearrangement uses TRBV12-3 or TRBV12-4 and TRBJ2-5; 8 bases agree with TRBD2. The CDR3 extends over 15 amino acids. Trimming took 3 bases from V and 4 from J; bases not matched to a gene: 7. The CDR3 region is CASSLVSGVGETQYF. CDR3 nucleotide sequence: TGTGCCAGCAGTTTGGTTAGCGGGGTGGGAGAGACCCAGTACTTC.

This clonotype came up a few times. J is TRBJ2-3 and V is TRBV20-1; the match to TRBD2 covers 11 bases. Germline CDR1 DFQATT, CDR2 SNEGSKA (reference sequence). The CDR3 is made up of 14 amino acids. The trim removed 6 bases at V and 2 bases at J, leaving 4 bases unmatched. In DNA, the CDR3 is TGCAGTGCCTCTAGCGGGAGGCTCACAGATACGCAGTATTTT. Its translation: CSASSGRLTDTQYF.

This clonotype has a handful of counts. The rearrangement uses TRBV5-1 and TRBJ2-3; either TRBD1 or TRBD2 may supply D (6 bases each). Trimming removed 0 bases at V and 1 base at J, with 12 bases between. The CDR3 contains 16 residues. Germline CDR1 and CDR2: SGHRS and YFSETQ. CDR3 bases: TGCGCCAGCAGCTTGGCCCCCGGGGGCGGCACAGATACGCAGTATTTT. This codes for CASSLAPGGGTDTQYF. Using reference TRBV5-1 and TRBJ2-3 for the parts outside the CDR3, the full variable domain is KAGVTQTPRYLIKTRGQQVTLSCSPISGHRSVSWYQQTPGQGLQFLFEYFSETQRNKGNFPGRFSGRQFSNSRSEMNVSTLELGDSALYLCASSLAPGGGTDTQYFGPGTRLTVL.

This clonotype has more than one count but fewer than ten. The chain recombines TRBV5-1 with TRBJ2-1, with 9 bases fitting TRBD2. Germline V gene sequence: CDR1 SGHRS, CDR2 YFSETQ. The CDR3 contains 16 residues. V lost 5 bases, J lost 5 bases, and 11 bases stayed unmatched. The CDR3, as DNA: TGCGCCAGCAGGGGCGGGACTAGCCCCGTAAACAATGAGCAGTTCTTC. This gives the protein CASRGGTSPVNNEQFF.

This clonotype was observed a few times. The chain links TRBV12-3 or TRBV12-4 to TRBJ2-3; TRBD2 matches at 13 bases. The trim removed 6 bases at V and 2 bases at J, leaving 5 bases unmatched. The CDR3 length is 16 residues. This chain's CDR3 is CASSLGLAGLTDTQYF. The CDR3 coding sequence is TGTGCCAGCAGCCTGGGACTAGCGGGACTCACAGATACGCAGTATTTT.

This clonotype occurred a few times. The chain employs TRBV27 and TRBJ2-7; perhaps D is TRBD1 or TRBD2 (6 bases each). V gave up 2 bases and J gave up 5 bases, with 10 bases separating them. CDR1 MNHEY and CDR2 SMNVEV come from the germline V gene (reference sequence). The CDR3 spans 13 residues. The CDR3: CASSLNGGHEQYF. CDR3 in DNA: TGTGCCAGCAGTTTAAACGGGGGCCACGAGCAGTACTTC.

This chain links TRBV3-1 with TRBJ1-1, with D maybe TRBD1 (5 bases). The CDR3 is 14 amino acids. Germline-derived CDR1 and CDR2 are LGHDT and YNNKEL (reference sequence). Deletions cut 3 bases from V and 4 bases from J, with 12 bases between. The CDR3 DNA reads TGTGCCAGCAGCCACGAAGCGGGGGTCACTGAAGCTTTCTTT. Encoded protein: CASSHEAGVTEAFF.

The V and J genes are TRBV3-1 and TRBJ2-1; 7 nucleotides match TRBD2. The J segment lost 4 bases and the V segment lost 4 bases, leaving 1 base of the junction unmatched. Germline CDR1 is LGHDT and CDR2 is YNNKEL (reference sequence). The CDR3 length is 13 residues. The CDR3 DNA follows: TGTGCCAGCAGCCCAGCGGGGTACAATGAGCAGTTCTTC. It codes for CASSPAGYNEQFF.

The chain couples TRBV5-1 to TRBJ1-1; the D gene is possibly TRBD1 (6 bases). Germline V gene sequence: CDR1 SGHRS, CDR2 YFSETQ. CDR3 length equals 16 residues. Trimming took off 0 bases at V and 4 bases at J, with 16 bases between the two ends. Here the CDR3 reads CASSLAPQGMGTEAFF. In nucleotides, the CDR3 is TGCGCCAGCAGCTTGGCCCCCCAGGGGATGGGCACTGAAGCTTTCTTT. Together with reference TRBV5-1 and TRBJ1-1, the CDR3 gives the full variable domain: KAGVTQTPRYLIKTRGQQVTLSCSPISGHRSVSWYQQTPGQGLQFLFEYFSETQRNKGNFPGRFSGRQFSNSRSEMNVSTLELGDSALYLCASSLAPQGMGTEAFFGQGTRLTVV.

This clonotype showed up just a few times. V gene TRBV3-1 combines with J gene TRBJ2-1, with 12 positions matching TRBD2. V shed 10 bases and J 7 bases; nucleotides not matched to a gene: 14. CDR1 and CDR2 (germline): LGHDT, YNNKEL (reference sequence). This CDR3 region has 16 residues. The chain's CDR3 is CATGPQLAGGGNEQFF. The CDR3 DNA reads TGTGCCACCGGACCTCAACTAGCGGGGGGCGGGAATGAGCAGTTCTTC.